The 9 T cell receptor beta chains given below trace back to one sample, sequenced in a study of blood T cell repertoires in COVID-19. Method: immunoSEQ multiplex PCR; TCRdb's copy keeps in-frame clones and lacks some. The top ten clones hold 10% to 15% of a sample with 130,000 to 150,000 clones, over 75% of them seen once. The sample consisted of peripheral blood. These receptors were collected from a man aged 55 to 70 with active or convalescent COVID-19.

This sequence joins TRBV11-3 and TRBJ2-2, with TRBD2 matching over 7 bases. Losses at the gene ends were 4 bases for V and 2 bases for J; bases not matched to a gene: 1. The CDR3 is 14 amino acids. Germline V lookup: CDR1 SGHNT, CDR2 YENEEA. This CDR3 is CASSSGGNTGELFF. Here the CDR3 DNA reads TGTGCCAGCAGCTCGGGAGGTAACACCGGGGAGCTGTTTTTT. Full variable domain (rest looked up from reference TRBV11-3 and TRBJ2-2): EAGVVQSPRYKIIEKKQPVAFWCNPISGHNTLYWYLQNLGQGPELLIRYENEEAVDDSQLPKDRFSAERLKGVDSTLKIQPAELGDSAVYLCASSSGGNTGELFFGEGSRLTVL.

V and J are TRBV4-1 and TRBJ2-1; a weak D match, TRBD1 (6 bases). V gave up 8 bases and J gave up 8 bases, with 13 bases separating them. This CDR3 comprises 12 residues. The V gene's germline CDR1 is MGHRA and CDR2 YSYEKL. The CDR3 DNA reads TGCGCCAGCGGCGAGGGGGTCGATGAGCAGTTCTTC. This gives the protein CASGEGVDEQFF.

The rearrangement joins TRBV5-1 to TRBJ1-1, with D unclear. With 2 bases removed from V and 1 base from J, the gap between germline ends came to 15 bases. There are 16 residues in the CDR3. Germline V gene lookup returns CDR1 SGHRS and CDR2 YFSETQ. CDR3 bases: TGCGCCAGCAGCTTCGGGGTTTCACTTGGGAACACTGAAGCTTTCTTT. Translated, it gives CASSFGVSLGNTEAFF.

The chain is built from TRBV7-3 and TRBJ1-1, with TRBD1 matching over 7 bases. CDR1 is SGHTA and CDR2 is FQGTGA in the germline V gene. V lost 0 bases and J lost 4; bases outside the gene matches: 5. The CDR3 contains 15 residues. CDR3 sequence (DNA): TGTGCCAGCAGCTTAACGGGACAGACGATCACTGAAGCTTTCTTT. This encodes CASSLTGQTITEAFF.

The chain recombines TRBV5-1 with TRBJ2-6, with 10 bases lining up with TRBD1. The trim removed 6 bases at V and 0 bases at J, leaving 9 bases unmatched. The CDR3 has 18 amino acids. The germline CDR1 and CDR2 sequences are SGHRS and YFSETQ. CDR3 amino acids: CASTPGTGAISGANVLTF. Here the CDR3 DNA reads TGCGCCAGCACCCCGGGGACAGGGGCGATCTCTGGGGCCAACGTCCTGACTTTC.

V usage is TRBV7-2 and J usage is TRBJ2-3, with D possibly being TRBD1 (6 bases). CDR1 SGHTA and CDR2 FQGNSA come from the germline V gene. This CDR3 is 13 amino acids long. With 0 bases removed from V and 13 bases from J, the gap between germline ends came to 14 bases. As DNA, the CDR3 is TGTGCCAGCAGCTTAGCGCGAAGGGGGATAAAGTATTTT. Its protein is CASSLARRGIKYF.

In nucleotides, the CDR3 is TGTGCCAGCAGCTTCCGTCGTGCGGAAGAAAAACTGTTTTTT. Translated: CASSFRRAEEKLFF. This chain uses TRBV7-9 with TRBJ1-4; unclear D gene. V was pared by 3 bases and J by 8 bases, with 13 bases between. From germline, CDR1 is SEHNR and CDR2 FQNEAQ (reference sequence). This CDR3 has 14 residues. The whole variable domain, filled in from reference TRBV7-9 and TRBJ1-4, reads DTGVSQNPRHKITKRGQNVTFRCDPISEHNRLYWYRQTLGQGPEFLTYFQNEAQLEKSRLLSDRFSAERPKGSFSTLEIQRTEQGDSAMYLCASSFRRAEEKLFFGSGTQLSVL.

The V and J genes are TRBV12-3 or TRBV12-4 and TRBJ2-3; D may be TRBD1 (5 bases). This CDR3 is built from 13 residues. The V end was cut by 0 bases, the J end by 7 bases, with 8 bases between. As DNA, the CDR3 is TGTGCCAGCAGTTTAGCCCAGGGCAATACGCAGTATTTT. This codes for CASSLAQGNTQYF.

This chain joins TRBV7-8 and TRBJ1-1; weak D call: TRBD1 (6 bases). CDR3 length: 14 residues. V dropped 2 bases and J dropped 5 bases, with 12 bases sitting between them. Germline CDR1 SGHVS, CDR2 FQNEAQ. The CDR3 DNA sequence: TGTGCCAGCAGCTTAAAGTGGGGGCAGACTGAAGCTTTCTTT. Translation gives CASSLKWGQTEAFF.